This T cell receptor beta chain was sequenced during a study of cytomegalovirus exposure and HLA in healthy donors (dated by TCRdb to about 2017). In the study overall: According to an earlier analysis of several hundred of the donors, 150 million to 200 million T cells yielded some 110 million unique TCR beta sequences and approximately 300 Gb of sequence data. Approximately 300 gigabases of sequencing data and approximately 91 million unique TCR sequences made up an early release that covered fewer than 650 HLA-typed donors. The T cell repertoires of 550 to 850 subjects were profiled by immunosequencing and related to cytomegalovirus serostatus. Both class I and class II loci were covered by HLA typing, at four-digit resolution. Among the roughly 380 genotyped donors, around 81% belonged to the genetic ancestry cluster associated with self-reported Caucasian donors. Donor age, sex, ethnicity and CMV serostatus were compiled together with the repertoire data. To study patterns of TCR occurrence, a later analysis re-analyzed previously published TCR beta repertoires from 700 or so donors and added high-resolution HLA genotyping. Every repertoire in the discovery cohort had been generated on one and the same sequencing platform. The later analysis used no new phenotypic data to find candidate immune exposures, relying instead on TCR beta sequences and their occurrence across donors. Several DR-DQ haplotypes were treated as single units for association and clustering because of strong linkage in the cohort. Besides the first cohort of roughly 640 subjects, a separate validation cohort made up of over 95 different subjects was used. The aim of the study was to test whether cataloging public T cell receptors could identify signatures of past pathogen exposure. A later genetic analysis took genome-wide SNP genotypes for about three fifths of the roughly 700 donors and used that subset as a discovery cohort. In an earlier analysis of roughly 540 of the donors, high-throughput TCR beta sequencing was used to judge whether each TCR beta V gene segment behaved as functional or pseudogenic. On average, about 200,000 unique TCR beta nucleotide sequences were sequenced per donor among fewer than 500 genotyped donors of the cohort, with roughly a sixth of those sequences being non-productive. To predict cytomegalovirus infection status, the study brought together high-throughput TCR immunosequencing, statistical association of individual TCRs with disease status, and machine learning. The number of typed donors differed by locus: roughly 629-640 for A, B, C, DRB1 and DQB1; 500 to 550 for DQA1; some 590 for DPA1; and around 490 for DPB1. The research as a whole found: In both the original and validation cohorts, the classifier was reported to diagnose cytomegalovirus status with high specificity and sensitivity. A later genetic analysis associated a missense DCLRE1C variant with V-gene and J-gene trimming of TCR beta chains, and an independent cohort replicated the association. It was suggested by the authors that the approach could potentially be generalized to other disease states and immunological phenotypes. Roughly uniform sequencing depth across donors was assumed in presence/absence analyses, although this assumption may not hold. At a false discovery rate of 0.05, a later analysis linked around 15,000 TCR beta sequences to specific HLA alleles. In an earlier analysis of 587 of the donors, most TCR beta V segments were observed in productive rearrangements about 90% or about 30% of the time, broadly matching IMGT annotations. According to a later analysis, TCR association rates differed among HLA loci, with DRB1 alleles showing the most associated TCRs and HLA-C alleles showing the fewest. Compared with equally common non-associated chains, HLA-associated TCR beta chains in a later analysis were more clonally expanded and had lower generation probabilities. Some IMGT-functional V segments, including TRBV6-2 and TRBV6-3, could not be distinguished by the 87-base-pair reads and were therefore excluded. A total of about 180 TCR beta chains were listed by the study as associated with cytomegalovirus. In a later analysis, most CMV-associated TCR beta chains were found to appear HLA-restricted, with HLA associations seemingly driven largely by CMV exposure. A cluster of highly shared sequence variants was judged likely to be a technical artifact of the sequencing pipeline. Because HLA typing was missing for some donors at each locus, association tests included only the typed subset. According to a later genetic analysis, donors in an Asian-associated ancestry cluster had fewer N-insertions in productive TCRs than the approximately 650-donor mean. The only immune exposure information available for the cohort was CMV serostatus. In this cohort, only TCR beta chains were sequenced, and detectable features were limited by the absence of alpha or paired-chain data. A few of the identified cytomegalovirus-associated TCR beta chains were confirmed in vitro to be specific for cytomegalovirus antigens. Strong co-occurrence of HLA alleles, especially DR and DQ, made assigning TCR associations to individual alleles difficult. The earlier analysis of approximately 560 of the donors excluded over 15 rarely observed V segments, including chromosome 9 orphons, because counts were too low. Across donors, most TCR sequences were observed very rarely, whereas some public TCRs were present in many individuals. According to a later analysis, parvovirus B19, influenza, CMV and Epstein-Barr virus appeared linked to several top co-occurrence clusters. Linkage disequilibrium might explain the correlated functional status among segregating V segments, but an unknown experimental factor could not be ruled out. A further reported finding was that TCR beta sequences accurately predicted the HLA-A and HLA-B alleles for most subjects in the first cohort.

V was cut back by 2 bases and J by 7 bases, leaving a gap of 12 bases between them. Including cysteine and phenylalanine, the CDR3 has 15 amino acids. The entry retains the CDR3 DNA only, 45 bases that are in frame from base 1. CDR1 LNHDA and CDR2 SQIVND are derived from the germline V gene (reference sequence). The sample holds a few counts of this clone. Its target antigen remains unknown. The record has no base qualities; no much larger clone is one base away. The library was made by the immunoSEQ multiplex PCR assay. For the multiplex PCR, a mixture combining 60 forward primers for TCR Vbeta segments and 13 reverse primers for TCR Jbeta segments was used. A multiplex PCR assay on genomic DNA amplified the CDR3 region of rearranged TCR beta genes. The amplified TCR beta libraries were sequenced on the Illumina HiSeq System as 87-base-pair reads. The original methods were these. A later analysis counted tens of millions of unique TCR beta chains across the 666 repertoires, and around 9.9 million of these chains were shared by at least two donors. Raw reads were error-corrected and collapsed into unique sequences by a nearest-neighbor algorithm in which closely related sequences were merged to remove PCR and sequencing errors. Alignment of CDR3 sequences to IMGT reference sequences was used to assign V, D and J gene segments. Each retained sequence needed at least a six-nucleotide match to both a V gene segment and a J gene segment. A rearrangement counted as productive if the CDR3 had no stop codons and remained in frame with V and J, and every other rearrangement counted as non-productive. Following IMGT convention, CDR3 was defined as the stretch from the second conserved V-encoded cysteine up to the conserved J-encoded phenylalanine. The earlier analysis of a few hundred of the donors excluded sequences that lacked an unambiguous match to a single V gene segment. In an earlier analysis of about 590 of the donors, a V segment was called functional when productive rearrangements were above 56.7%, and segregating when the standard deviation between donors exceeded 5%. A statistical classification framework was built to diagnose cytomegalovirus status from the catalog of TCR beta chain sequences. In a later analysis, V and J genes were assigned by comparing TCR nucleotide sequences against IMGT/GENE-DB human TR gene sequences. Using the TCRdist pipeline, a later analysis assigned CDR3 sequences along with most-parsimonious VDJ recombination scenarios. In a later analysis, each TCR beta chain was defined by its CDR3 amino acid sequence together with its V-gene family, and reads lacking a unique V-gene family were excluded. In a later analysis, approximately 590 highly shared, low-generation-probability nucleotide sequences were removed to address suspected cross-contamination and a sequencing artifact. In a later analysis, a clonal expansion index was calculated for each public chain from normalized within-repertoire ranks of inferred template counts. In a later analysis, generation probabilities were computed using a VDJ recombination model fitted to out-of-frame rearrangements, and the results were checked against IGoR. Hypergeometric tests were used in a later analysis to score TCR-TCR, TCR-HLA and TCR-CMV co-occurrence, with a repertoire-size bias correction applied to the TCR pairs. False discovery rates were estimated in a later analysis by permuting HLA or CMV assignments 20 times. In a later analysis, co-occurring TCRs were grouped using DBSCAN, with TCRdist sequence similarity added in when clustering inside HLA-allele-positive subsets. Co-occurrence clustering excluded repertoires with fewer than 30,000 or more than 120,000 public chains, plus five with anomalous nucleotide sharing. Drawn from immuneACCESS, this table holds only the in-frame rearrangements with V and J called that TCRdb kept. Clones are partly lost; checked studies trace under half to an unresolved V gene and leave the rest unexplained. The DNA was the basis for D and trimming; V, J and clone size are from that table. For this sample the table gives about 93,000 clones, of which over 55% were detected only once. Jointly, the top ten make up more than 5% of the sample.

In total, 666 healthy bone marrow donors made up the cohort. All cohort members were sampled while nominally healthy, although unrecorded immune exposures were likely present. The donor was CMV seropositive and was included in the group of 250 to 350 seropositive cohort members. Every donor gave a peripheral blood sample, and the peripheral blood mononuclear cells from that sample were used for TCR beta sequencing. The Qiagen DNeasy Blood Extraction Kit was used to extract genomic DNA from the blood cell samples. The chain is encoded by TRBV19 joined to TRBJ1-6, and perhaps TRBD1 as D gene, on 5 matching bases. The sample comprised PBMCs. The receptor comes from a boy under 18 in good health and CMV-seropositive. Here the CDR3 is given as CASSIFKGMNSPLHF. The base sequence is TGTGCCAGTAGTATATTCAAGGGGATGAATTCACCCCTCCACTTT.